What follows are 30 T cell receptor beta chains derived from one specimen sequenced in a study of OX40 agonist ivuxolimab in advanced cancers. Produced via immunoSEQ multiplex PCR; TCRdb's table is partial and in-frame only. Of approximately 40,000 clones listed, more than 80% are singletons. Specimen: CD4+ or CD8+ T cells sorted from blood, collected in a trial of the OX40 agonist ivuxolimab. The receptors stem from an adult with an advanced solid tumor such as melanoma, head and neck, liver or kidney cancer.

The chain combines TRBV10-3 with TRBJ2-3; 8 bases are a match to TRBD1. The CDR3 is 14 amino acids. CDR1 is ENHRY, CDR2 SYGVKD, per germline. The trim removed 6 bases at V and 8 bases at J, leaving 10 bases unmatched. The CDR3 spells CAIRLDRAASTQYF. CDR3 DNA: TGTGCCATCAGATTGGACAGGGCTGCGAGTACGCAGTATTTT.

This clone was detected only a few times. CDR3 nucleotide sequence: TGTGCCAGCAGGGACGTATCCTCTGGAAACACCATATATTTT. Translating gives CASRDVSSGNTIYF. The chain has TRBV6-1 and TRBJ1-3, with no clear D. The CDR3 has 14 residues. CDR1 is MNHNS and CDR2 is SASEGT in the germline V gene. V lost 6 bases, J lost 0 bases, and 9 bases lay in between.

This chain links TRBV5-6 with TRBJ2-2; 9 bases agree with TRBD2. The trim removed 2 bases at V and 0 bases at J, leaving 2 bases unmatched. The CDR3 loop spans 16 amino acids. In germline, CDR1 is SGHDT, CDR2 YYEEEE. The CDR3 DNA is TGTGCCAGCAGCTTCCGACTAGCGGCGAACACCGGGGAGCTGTTTTTT. The encoded protein is CASSFRLAANTGELFF.

The J gene is TRBJ2-2, the V gene TRBV6-4; 7 bases map to TRBD1. This CDR3 has 14 residues. The junction had 0 bases not matched to a gene; V was cut back by 4 bases and J by 1 base. Germline V gene data show CDR1 as MRHNA and CDR2 as SNTAGT. DNA for the CDR3: TGTGCCAGCAGTGGACAGGGGAACACCGGGGAGCTGTTTTTT. Protein: CASSGQGNTGELFF.

The rearrangement uses TRBV7-9 and TRBJ1-5; D uncertain. From germline, CDR1 is SEHNR and CDR2 FQNEAQ (reference sequence). The V end lost 4 bases, the J end lost 1 base, and 14 bases lay between the germline ends. CDR3 length: 16 residues. This CDR3 is CASSSNLFGSNQPQHF. The CDR3, as DNA: TGTGCCAGCAGCTCTAACCTCTTTGGGAGCAATCAGCCCCAGCATTTT.

The J gene is TRBJ1-4, the V gene TRBV19, with 12 bases fitting TRBD1. The V gene's germline CDR1 is LNHDA and CDR2 SQIVND (reference sequence). The CDR3 extends over 14 amino acids. The J segment lost 10 bases and the V segment lost 3 bases, leaving 3 bases of the junction unmatched. The chain's CDR3 is CASSIGTGGGKLFF. As DNA, the CDR3 is TGTGCCAGTAGTATTGGGACAGGGGGCGGAAAACTGTTTTTT.

This chain links TRBV7-2 with TRBJ1-1, with 7 bases identical to TRBD1. Trimming at V came to 5 bases and at J to 14 bases, leaving 17 bases not matched to a gene. The CDR3 is made up of 14 amino acids. The germline V gene encodes CDR1 SGHTA and CDR2 FQGNSA. This chain's CDR3 is CASSLTGTDYSTFF. CDR3 coding DNA: TGTGCCAGCAGCCTAACCGGGACAGATTATTCCACCTTCTTT.

The V and J genes are TRBV7-9 and TRBJ2-7; 7 nucleotides align to TRBD1. CDR3 size: 12 residues. Trimming cost V 5 bases and J 5 bases; bases outside gene matches: 3. Germline V lookup: CDR1 SEHNR, CDR2 FQNEAQ (reference sequence). In DNA form, the CDR3 reads TGTGCCAGCAGCCTGACAGGGAACGAGCAGTACTTC. Its translation: CASSLTGNEQYF.

This sequence joins TRBV18 and TRBJ2-7, with unresolved D. V was pared by 2 bases and J by 0 bases, with 11 bases between. CDR1 and CDR2 from the germline V gene are KGHSH and LQKENI. The CDR3 runs to 15 residues. CDR3: CASSPSWVSSYEQYF. As DNA, the CDR3 is TGTGCCAGCTCACCAAGTTGGGTCAGCTCCTACGAGCAGTACTTC.

The rearrangement uses TRBV5-1 and TRBJ2-1, with 14 positions matching TRBD2. The CDR3 contains 18 residues. The junction had 6 bases not matched to a gene; V was cut back by 0 bases and J by 4 bases. Germline V gene sequence: CDR1 SGHRS, CDR2 YFSETQ. CDR3 bases: TGCGCCAGCAGCTTGGTTGGGACTAGCGGGAGCGGATACAATGAGCAGTTCTTC. Translating it yields CASSLVGTSGSGYNEQFF.

The rearrangement links TRBV6-5 to TRBJ2-7; no definite D call. Trimming took 4 bases from V and 3 from J, leaving 4 bases between them. Germline assignment: CDR1 MNHEY and CDR2 SVGAGI. This CDR3 is 11 amino acids long. CDR3 sequence: CASSSIYEQYF. For the CDR3, the DNA is TGTGCCAGCAGTTCCATCTACGAGCAGTACTTC.

This clone was detected only once. The V and J genes are TRBV28 and TRBJ1-2; D unclear. V was cut by 3 bases and J by 4 bases, with 12 bases left in between. The germline CDR1 and CDR2 sequences are MDHEN and SYDVKM. The CDR3 length is 14 residues. CDR3 sequence: CASSLGMAGYGYTF. In DNA form, the CDR3 reads TGTGCCAGCAGTTTGGGCATGGCGGGCTATGGCTACACCTTC.

This chain joins TRBV7-9 and TRBJ1-2; no reliable D call. This CDR3 is built from 15 residues. In germline, CDR1 is SEHNR, CDR2 FQNEAQ (reference sequence). V was trimmed by 4 bases and J by 5 bases, leaving 17 bases between them. The CDR3 sequence is CASSSIELLKYGYTF. CDR3 nucleotides: TGTGCCAGCAGCTCAATCGAGCTCCTCAAATATGGCTACACCTTC.

CDR3 nucleotides: TGTGCCAGCAGCTTGTCCCGGGGGTATTACGAGCAGTACTTC. As protein: CASSLSRGYYEQYF. The gene calls are TRBV7-9 and TRBJ2-7, with a tentative D call TRBD2 (6 bases). V was cut by 3 bases and J by 4 bases, with 13 bases left in between. The CDR3 is 14 residues long. In germline, CDR1 is SEHNR, CDR2 FQNEAQ (reference sequence).

The genes are TRBV5-1 and TRBJ2-2; 9 nucleotides align to TRBD1. V lost 2 bases, J lost 3 bases, and 5 bases stayed unmatched. Looked up from germline, CDR1 is SGHRS and CDR2 is YFSETQ. This CDR3 is built from 16 residues. Written as DNA, the CDR3 is TGCGCCAGCAGCTTTCTACAGGGGGCGGACACCGGGGAGCTGTTTTTT. Its translation: CASSFLQGADTGELFF.

The CDR3 DNA reads TGTGCCAGCAGTTACCTGGGGGCGAGGACTGAAGCTTTCTTT. Translation gives CASSYLGARTEAFF. The chain couples TRBV6-5 to TRBJ1-1; D is perhaps TRBD1 (6 bases). Germline values: CDR1 MNHEY, CDR2 SVGAGI. This CDR3 comprises 14 residues. The germline V and J ends were trimmed by 2 bases and 5 bases, with 12 bases remaining between them.

The gene calls are TRBV5-1 and TRBJ1-5, with 8 bases aligning to TRBD1. The junction had 6 bases not matched to a gene; V was cut back by 0 bases and J by 7 bases. CDR1 is SGHRS, CDR2 YFSETQ, per germline. The CDR3 spans 15 residues. CDR3: CASSLDRGRGQPQHF. DNA for the CDR3: TGCGCCAGCAGCTTGGACAGGGGGAGAGGGCAGCCCCAGCATTTT.

The V gene is TRBV29-1, the J gene TRBJ2-2; TRBD2 aligns across 9 bases. V gave up 4 bases and J gave up 5 bases; unmatched junction bases: 8. The CDR3 spans 15 residues. Looked up from germline, CDR1 is SQVTM and CDR2 is ANQGSEA. The CDR3 region has the DNA TGCAGCGTTGTTCTGGCGGGAGGGTGGACCGGGGAGCTGTTTTTT. Amino acid sequence: CSVVLAGGWTGELFF.

This clone was recorded only once. The chain carries TRBV7-3 and TRBJ2-5; D is uncertain. The CDR3 consists of 13 residues. CDR1 SGHTA and CDR2 FQGTGA come from the germline V gene. Trimming pared 5 bases from V and 5 bases from J, leaving 12 bases between. The CDR3 DNA is TGTGCCAGCAGCCGTAGCATTTCGGAGACCCAGTACTTC. It codes for CASSRSISETQYF.

The rearrangement uses TRBV5-6 and TRBJ2-1; TRBD1 might be the D (6 bases). The V gene's germline CDR1 is SGHDT and CDR2 YYEEEE. CDR3 size: 15 residues. V lost 4 bases and J 3 bases, leaving 14 bases between the germline ends. In DNA, the CDR3 is TGTGCCAGCAGCCCAAGGGGGAGTGGCTACAATGAGCAGTTCTTC. It specifies CASSPRGSGYNEQFF.

This clone was counted once. The genes are TRBV5-1 and TRBJ2-5; D is possibly TRBD1 (5 bases). The V end was cut by 0 bases, the J end by 11 bases, with 14 bases between. The CDR3 is made up of 13 amino acids. CDR1 is SGHRS and CDR2 is YFSETQ in the germline V gene. The DNA of the CDR3 is TGCGCCAGCAGCTTGGCCGGGCAGGGTAAGCAGTACTTC. The encoded protein is CASSLAGQGKQYF.

The gene calls are TRBV7-3 and TRBJ2-5; D perhaps matches TRBD1 (6 bases). CDR1 and CDR2 from the germline V gene are SGHTA and FQGTGA. This CDR3 contains 13 residues. V lost 3 bases to trimming and J lost 5 bases, with 10 bases between them. The CDR3 protein is CASSFNQGETQYF. CDR3 sequence (DNA): TGTGCCAGCAGCTTTAATCAGGGGGAGACCCAGTACTTC.

This clone has only a few counts. This chain connects TRBV11-2 to TRBJ2-7; 10 bases map to TRBD2. This CDR3 is 16 amino acids long. V dropped 0 bases and J dropped 10; count of bases not matched to a gene: 12. Germline V lookup: CDR1 SGHAT, CDR2 FQNNGV. CDR3 loop: CASSLDPGAASGSQYF. The DNA of the CDR3 is TGTGCCAGCAGCTTAGACCCGGGGGCGGCTAGCGGGAGTCAGTACTTC.

This chain uses TRBV4-1 with TRBJ2-5; 11 bases match TRBD2. The CDR3 extends over 16 amino acids. Trimming took 8 bases from V and 8 from J; bases not matched to a gene: 16. Germline V gene lookup returns CDR1 MGHRA and CDR2 YSYEKL. CDR3 in amino acids: CASSSGTSGHHRTQYF. Here the CDR3 DNA reads TGCGCCAGCTCCTCCGGGACTAGCGGACACCACCGCACCCAGTACTTC.

The rearrangement joins TRBV9 to TRBJ2-2; 7 bases align to TRBD2. The CDR3 is 17 residues long. The V gene's germline CDR1 is SGDLS and CDR2 YYNGEE. Unmatched junction bases numbered 7, after V lost 0 bases and J lost 2 bases. The CDR3 is CASSVGVLAVNTGELFF. The CDR3 nucleotides read TGTGCCAGCAGCGTAGGTGTGCTAGCGGTAAACACCGGGGAGCTGTTTTTT.

This chain connects TRBV29-1 to TRBJ1-1, with 7 bases aligning to TRBD1. The ends lost 4 bases at V and 3 bases at J; junction bases unmatched: 5. CDR1 SQVTM and CDR2 ANQGSEA come from the germline V gene. The CDR3 has 13 amino acids. The CDR3 DNA follows: TGCAGCGTTGGACAGGGCGGGTACACTGAAGCTTTCTTT. It specifies CSVGQGGYTEAFF.

This rearrangement joins TRBV15 to TRBJ2-7; unclear D gene. This CDR3 spans 12 amino acids. The V gene lost 3 bases and the J gene lost 3 bases, with 6 bases spanning the gap. Germline CDR1 reads LNHNV; CDR2 reads YYDKDF (reference sequence). The DNA for the CDR3 is TGTGCCACCAGCAGGGACCACTACGAGCAGTACTTC. Translated, it gives CATSRDHYEQYF.

The chain couples TRBV2 to TRBJ1-1; D call uncertain. Germline CDR1 SNHLY, CDR2 FYNNEI. The CDR3 has 17 amino acids. Trimming pared 4 bases from V and 5 bases from J, leaving 23 bases between. DNA of the CDR3: TGTGCCAGCAGTGGAAGAATGACCCTTGGTCGGGGAACTGAAGCTTTCTTT. It translates to CASSGRMTLGRGTEAFF.

V gene TRBV2 combines with J gene TRBJ1-4, with a possible D match to TRBD1 (6 bases). The CDR3 consists of 15 residues. Trimming pared 2 bases from V and 7 bases from J, leaving 14 bases between. Germline CDR1 reads SNHLY; CDR2 reads FYNNEI. CDR3 loop: CASSETGQGFEKLFF. CDR3 bases: TGTGCCAGCAGTGAAACGGGGCAGGGGTTTGAAAAACTGTTTTTT.

This sequence joins TRBV28 and TRBJ2-1; 14 bases are shared with TRBD2. The germline gives CDR1 MDHEN, CDR2 SYDVKM. V was clipped by 2 bases and J by 8 bases; unmatched bases: 8. The CDR3 loop spans 17 amino acids. The CDR3 here is CASSLAGTSGSTYEQFF. DNA for the CDR3: TGTGCCAGCAGTTTAGCCGGGACTAGCGGGAGTACGTATGAGCAGTTCTTC. The whole variable domain, filled in from reference TRBV28 and TRBJ2-1, reads DVKVTQSSRYLVKRTGEKVFLECVQDMDHENMFWYRQDPGLGLRLIYFSYDVKMKEKGDIPEGYSVSREKKERFSLILESASTNQTSMYLCASSLAGTSGSTYEQFFGPGTRLTVL.